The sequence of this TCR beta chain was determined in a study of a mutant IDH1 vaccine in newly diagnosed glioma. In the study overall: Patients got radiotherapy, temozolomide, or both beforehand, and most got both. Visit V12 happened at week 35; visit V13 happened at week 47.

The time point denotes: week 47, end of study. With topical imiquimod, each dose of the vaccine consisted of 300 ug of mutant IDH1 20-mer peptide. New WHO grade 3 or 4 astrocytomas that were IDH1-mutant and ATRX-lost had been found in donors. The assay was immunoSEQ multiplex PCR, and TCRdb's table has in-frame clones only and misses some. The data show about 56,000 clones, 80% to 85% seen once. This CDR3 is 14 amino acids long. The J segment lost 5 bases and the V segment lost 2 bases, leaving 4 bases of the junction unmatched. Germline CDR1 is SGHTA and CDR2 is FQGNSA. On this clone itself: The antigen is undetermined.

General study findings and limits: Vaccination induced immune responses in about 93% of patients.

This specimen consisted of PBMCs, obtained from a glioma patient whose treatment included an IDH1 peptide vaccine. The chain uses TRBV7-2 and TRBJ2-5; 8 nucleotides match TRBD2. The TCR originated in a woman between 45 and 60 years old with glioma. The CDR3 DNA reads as TGTGCCAGCAGCTTATCGGGGGGGAGGGAGACCCAGTACTTC. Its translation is CASSLSGGRETQYF.